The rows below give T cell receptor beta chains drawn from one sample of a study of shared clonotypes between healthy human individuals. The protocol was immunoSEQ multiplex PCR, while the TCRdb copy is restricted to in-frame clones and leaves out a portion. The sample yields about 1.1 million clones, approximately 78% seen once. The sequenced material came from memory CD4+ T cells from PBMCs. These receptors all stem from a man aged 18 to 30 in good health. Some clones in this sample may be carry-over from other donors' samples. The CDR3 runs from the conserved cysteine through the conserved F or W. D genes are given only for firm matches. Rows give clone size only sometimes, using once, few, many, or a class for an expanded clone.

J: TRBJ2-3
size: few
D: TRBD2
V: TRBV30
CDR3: CAWGTGRAGADTQYF
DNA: TGTGCCTGGGGGACCGGGAGGGCCGGCGCAGATACGCAGTATTTT

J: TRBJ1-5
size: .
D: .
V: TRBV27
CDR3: CASTRYSNQPQHF
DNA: TGTGCCAGCACCCGCTATAGCAATCAGCCCCAGCATTTT

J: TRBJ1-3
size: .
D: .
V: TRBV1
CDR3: CTAGRYRCRGGDTIYF
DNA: .

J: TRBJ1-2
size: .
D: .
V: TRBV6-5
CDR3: CASSYSHGYGYTF
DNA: TGTGCCAGCAGTTACAGCCACGGCTATGGCTACACCTTC

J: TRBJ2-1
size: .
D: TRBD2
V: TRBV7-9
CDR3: CASSSGLAGGHYNEQFF
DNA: TGTGCCAGCAGCTCGGGACTAGCGGGAGGTCACTACAATGAGCAGTTCTTC

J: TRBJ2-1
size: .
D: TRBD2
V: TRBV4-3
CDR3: CASSNYRTSGSNEQFF
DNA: TGCGCCAGCAGCAACTACCGGACTAGCGGGAGCAATGAGCAGTTCTTC

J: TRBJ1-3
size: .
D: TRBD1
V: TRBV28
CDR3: CASSLWDRVGNTIYF
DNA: TGTGCCAGCAGTTTATGGGACAGGGTCGGAAACACCATATATTTT

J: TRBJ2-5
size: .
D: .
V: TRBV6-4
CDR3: CASRGRTQYF
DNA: TGTGCCAGTAGAGGACGTACCCAGTACTTC

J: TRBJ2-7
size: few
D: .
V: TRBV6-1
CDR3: CASTRSVDSYEQYF
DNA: TGCGCCAGCACCCGGTCGGTCGACTCCTACGAGCAGTACTTC

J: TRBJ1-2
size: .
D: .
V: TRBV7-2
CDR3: CASSLLPTGSDGTF
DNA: TGTGCCAGCAGCTTACTGCCGACAGGCTCCGATGGCACCTTC

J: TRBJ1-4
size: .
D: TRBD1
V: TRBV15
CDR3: CATSRGQGPNEKLFF
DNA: TGTGCCACCAGCAGAGGACAGGGCCCAAATGAAAAACTGTTTTTT

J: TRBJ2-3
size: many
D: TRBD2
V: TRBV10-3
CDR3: CAISEGLAGTTDTQYF
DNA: TGTGCCATCAGTGAGGGACTAGCGGGGACCACAGATACGCAGTATTTT

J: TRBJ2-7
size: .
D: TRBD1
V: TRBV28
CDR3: CASKGTGSAYEQYF
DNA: TGTGCCAGCAAGGGGACAGGGTCCGCCTACGAGCAGTACTTC

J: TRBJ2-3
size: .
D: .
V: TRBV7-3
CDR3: CASSSGQRDTQYF
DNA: TGTGCCAGCAGCTCCGGTCAGCGGGATACGCAGTATTTT

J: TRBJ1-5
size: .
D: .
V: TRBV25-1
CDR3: CASSEWTVNQPQHF
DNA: TGTGCCAGCAGTGAATGGACGGTCAATCAGCCCCAGCATTTT

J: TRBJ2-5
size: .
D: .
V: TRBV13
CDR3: CASKETQYF
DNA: TGTGCCAGCAAAGAGACCCAGTACTTC

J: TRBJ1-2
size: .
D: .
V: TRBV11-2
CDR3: CASSLGARGYGYTF
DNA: TGTGCCAGCAGCTTAGGGGCCAGGGGATATGGCTACACCTTC

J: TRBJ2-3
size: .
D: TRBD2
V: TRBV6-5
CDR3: CASSLRTSGTDTQYF
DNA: TGTGCCAGCAGTTTAAGGACTAGCGGCACAGATACGCAGTATTTT

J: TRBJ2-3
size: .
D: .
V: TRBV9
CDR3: CASSVGVATGGDTQYF
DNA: TGTGCCAGCAGCGTAGGTGTAGCGACCGGTGGAGATACGCAGTATTTT

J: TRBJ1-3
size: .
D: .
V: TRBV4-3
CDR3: CASSQARLTGAAGNTIYF
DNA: TGCGCCAGCAGCCAAGCTCGTTTAACTGGGGCCGCTGGAAACACCATATATTTT

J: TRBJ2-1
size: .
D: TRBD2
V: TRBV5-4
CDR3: CASSLASGTTYNEQFF
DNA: TGTGCCAGCAGCTTGGCTAGCGGGACTACCTACAATGAGCAGTTCTTC

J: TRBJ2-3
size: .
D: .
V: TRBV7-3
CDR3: CASSLLGAFTDTQYF
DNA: TGTGCCAGCAGCTTACTAGGAGCCTTCACAGATACGCAGTATTTT

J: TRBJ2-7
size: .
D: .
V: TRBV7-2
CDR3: CASSLQTGSTGYEQYF
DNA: TGTGCCAGCAGCCTTCAAACAGGGAGCACCGGGTACGAGCAGTACTTC

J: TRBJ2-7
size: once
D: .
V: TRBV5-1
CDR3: CASSLSFDGFGFGIGEQYF
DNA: TGCGCCAGCAGCTTGTCCTTCGATGGGTTTGGGTTTGGAATAGGCGAGCAGTACTTC

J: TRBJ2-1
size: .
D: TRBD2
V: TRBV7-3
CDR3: CASSPTKTSGKAGEQFF
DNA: TGTGCCAGCAGCCCGACTAAAACTAGCGGGAAGGCAGGTGAGCAGTTCTTC

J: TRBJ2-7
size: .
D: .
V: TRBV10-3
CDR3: CAISGSVRAGYEQYF
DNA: TGTGCCATCAGTGGGAGTGTCAGGGCAGGCTACGAGCAGTACTTC

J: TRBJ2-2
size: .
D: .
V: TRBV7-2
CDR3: CASSIGHKSGELFF
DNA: TGTGCCAGCAGCATCGGACACAAGTCCGGGGAGCTGTTTTTT

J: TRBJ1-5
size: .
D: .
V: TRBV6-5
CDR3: CASSYSARGGPQHF
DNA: TGTGCCAGCAGTTACTCGGCCAGGGGAGGGCCCCAGCATTTT

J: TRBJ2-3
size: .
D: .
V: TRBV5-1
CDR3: CASSITRDTDTQYF
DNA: TGCGCCAGCAGCATTACCCGGGACACAGATACGCAGTATTTT

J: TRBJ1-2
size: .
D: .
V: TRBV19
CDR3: CAKGTKWGNGYTF
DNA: TGTGCCAAAGGGACGAAATGGGGAAATGGCTACACCTTC

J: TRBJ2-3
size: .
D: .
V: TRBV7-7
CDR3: CASSFLGTDTQYF
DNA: TGTGCCAGCAGCTTTCTGGGCACAGATACGCAGTATTTT

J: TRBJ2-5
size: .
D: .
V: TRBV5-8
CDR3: CASSLVVFMAEQETQYF
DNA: TGTGCCAGCAGCTTGGTGGTCTTCATGGCGGAACAAGAGACCCAGTACTTC

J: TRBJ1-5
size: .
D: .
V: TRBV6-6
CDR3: CASSYLGHNQPQHF
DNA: TGTGCCAGCAGTTACCTGGGGCACAATCAGCCCCAGCATTTT

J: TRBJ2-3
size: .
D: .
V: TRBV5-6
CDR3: CASSYPGGTDTQYF
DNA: TGTGCCAGCAGCTATCCGGGTGGAACAGATACGCAGTATTTT

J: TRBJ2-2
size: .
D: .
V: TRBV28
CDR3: CASSTEGNTGELFF
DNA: TGTGCCAGCTCGACAGAGGGCAACACCGGGGAGCTGTTTTTT

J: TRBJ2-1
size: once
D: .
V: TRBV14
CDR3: CASSQDRPFQLVEQFF
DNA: TGTGCCAGCAGCCAAGATCGGCCCTTTCAATTGGTTGAGCAGTTCTTC

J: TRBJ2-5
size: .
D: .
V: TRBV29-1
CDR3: CSVEHPGGTQYF
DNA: TGCAGCGTTGAACACCCTGGGGGGACCCAGTACTTC